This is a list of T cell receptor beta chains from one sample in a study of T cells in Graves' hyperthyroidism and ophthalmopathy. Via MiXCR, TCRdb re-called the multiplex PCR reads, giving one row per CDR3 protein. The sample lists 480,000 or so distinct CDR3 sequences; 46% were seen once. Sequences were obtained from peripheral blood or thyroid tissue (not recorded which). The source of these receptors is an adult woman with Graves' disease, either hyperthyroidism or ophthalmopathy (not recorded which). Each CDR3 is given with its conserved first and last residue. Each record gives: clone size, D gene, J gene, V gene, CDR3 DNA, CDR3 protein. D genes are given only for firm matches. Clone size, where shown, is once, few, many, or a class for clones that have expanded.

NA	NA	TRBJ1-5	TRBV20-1	TGCAGTGCTAGAGTGGGACGCACACCCGATGTGTATCAGCCCCAGCATTTT	CSARVGRTPDVYQPQHF
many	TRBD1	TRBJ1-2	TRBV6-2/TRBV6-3	TGTGCCAGCAGCATGGGACAGCGCTATGGCTACACCTTC	CASSMGQRYGYTF
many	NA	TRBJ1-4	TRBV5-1	TGCGCCAGCAGCCACCCTAGGGATGGGGAAAAACTGTTTTTT	CASSHPRDGEKLFF
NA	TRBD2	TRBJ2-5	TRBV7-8	TGTGCCAGCAGCTTAGTGGGGATTCTAGCGGGAGGGCCGTTGGAGACCCAGTACTTC	CASSLVGILAGGPLETQYF
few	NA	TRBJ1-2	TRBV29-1	TGCAGCGCTGGAGAGGGCCCCTATGGCTACACCTTC	CSAGEGPYGYTF
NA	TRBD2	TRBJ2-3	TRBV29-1	TGCAGCGTTTATCTAGCGGGAGGGGCAGATACGCAGTATTTT	CSVYLAGGADTQYF
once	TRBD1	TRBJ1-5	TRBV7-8	TGTGCCAGCAGCTTAGGAGGGACAGGCGGTCAGCCCCAGCATTTT	CASSLGGTGGQPQHF
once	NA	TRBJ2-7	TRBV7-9	TGTGCCAGCAGCTTTTCGAGAGCGTCCTACGAGCAGTACTTC	CASSFSRASYEQYF
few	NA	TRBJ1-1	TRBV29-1	TGCAGCGTTGAGCTCGCAGGAGAAGCTTTCTTT	CSVELAGEAFF
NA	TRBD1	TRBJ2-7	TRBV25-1	TGTGCCAGCAGTGACACAGGGGACCCGACCTCCTACGAGCAGTACTTC	CASSDTGDPTSYEQYF
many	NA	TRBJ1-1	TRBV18	TGTGCCAGCAGCCCGCAGGGGACTGAAGCTTTCTTT	CASSPQGTEAFF
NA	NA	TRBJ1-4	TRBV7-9	TGTGCCAGCAGCTTAGGTCAGGGAGCATTCGCAGCTAATGAAAAACTGTTTTTT	CASSLGQGAFAANEKLFF
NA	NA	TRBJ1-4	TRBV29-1	TGCAGCGTTGAAGGGGACGGGCATGAAAAACTGTTTTTT	CSVEGDGHEKLFF
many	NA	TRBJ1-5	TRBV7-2	TGTGCCAGCAGCCCCCGCCCGACAGAATATAGCAATCAGCCCCAGCATTTT	CASSPRPTEYSNQPQHF
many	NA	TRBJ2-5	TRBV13	TGTGCCAGCAGCTTAACCGGGACGCCAGAGACCCAGTACTTC	CASSLTGTPETQYF
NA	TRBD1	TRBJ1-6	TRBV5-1	TGCGCCAGCAGCCATGACAGGGATTCACCCCTCCACTTT	CASSHDRDSPLHF
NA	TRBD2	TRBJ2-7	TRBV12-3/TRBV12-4	TGTGCCAGCAGTCATCGCGGGAGCGGAGAGCAGTACTTC	CASSHRGSGEQYF
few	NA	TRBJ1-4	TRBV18	TGTGCCAGCTCACCACACCCGGACCTGGCTGGGGCAAAACTGTTTTTT	CASSPHPDLAGAKLFF
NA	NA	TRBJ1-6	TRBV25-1	TGTGCCAGCAGCTGGGGCAGGGGACGCCCTAGCTATAATTCACCCCTCCACTTT	CASSWGRGRPSYNSPLHF
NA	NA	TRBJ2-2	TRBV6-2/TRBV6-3	TGTGCCAGCAGTCACGACAGGGAGCTGTTTTTT	CASSHDRELFF
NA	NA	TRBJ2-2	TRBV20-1	TGCAGTGCTAGAGATGCATCCAGATCACCGCTCACCGGGGAGCTGTTTTTT	CSARDASRSPLTGELFF
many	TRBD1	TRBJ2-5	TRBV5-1	TGCGCCAGCAGCTTGGAGGCGACAGGGGGACTTGAGACCCAGTACTTC	CASSLEATGGLETQYF
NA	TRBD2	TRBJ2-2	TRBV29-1	TGCAGCGTTCTAGGGAGGGCAGGGTCGGTTGGCGGGGAGCTGTTTTTT	CSVLGRAGSVGGELFF